The clone carrying this TCR beta chain has more than one count but fewer than ten. A single record per CDR3 protein comes from TCRdb applying MiXCR to the RACE reads. The table records about 120,000 distinct CDR3 sequences, roughly an eighth of them present only once. V lost 0 bases to trimming and J lost 1 base, with 16 bases between them. The CDR3 extends over 19 amino acids. The germline gives CDR1 SGHTA, CDR2 FQGTGA. The data belong to a study of human T cells and chemical hapten exposure. Time point of the sample: patch test 1, 2 weeks after DPC sensitization. Described treatment: therapeutic diphenylcyclopropenone sensitization with weekly scalp DPC.

The V gene is TRBV7-3, the J gene TRBJ2-6, with a possible D match to TRBD1 (5 bases). The sequence was collected from a man aged 18 to 29 with alopecia areata. Some clones in this sample may be carry-over from other donors' samples. This specimen consisted of whole blood, obtained in connection with sensitization to the hapten diphenylcyclopropenone (DPC). This chain's CDR3 is CASSLTGRTSKSGANVLTF. The CDR3 nucleotides are TGTGCCAGCAGCTTAACTGGTAGGACATCGAAATCTGGGGCCAACGTCCTGACTTTC.